Below, 12 T cell receptor beta chains from the same sample are listed, as sequenced in a study of T cells in Graves' hyperthyroidism and ophthalmopathy. Researchers amplified the TCR beta CDR3 regions from RNA transcripts. With the HTBI primer set, the TCR CDR3 went through a first round of RT-PCR. TCRdb itself ran the multiplex PCR reads through MiXCR, one entry per CDR3 protein. The sample records approximately 410,000 distinct CDR3 sequences, approximately 14% being singletons. Sequences were obtained from blood. Receptor source: a woman aged 18-30 years with Graves' hyperthyroidism.

V and J are TRBV12-3 or TRBV12-4 and TRBJ1-1; the match to TRBD1 covers 8 bases. The CDR3 is 14 amino acids. J was trimmed by 6 bases and V by 7 bases; bases with no gene match: 10. CDR3 loop: CASKPDRGTSEAFF. Written as DNA, the CDR3 is TGTGCCAGCAAGCCCGACAGGGGAACTTCTGAAGCTTTCTTT.

The chain combines TRBV5-6 with TRBJ1-1; D is possibly TRBD1 (5 bases). V was trimmed by 6 bases and J by 4 bases, leaving 16 bases between them. The CDR3 consists of 14 residues. Germline loops: CDR1 SGHDT, CDR2 YYEEEE. CDR3 amino acids: CASTAGPGGTEAFF. CDR3 in DNA: TGTGCCAGCACAGCCGGGCCCGGGGGCACTGAAGCTTTCTTT.

This clonotype was detected a few times. The rearrangement links TRBV7-9 to TRBJ1-1, with D hard to call. V was pared by 5 bases and J by 1 base, with 8 bases between. The CDR3 is 13 amino acids. Germline loops: CDR1 SEHNR, CDR2 FQNEAQ (reference sequence). The CDR3 region has the DNA TGTGCCAGCAGCAAAGCAGGGAACACTGAAGCTTTCTTT. Its protein product is CASSKAGNTEAFF.

In this sample, this clonotype turned up many times. The CDR3 region has the DNA TGTGCCAGCTCAACTCAGATAAACACTGAAGCTTTCTTT. This gives the protein CASSTQINTEAFF. This chain joins TRBV18 and TRBJ1-1; the D is unclear. Trimming left V 5 bases short and J 2 bases short, with 9 bases between. Germline assignment: CDR1 KGHSH and CDR2 LQKENI. The CDR3 runs to 13 residues. Based on the CDR3 plus reference TRBV18 and TRBJ1-1, the full variable domain is NAGVMQNPRHLVRRRGQEARLRCSPMKGHSHVYWYRQLPEEGLKFMVYLQKENIIDESGMPKERFSAEFPKEGPSILRIQQVVRGDSAAYFCASSTQINTEAFFGQGTRLTVV.

V and J are TRBV20-1 and TRBJ2-1, with a possible D match to TRBD1 (5 bases). The CDR3 length is 12 residues. Trimming stripped 5 bases from V and 6 bases from J, with 11 bases between. Germline CDR1 DFQATT, CDR2 SNEGSKA (reference sequence). The CDR3 region has the DNA TGCAGTGCTCGAACCGACAGCAATGAGCAGTTCTTC. Protein product: CSARTDSNEQFF.

A single count supports this clonotype. The J gene is TRBJ1-4, the V gene TRBV5-6; the D gene is possibly TRBD1 (5 bases). The germline gives CDR1 SGHDT, CDR2 YYEEEE. The V and J ends lost 1 base and 7 bases respectively, with 14 bases between them. The CDR3 totals 15 residues. The CDR3 DNA follows: TGTGCCAGCAGCTTGAAGGCTCTGGGGGGTGAAAAACTGTTTTTT. Protein: CASSLKALGGEKLFF.

The sample holds many counts of this clonotype. This chain links TRBV20-1 with TRBJ2-5, with 9 bases matching TRBD1. Germline V lookup: CDR1 DFQATT, CDR2 SNEGSKA (reference sequence). The CDR3 contains 15 residues. Losses at the gene ends were 0 bases for V and 6 bases for J; bases not matched to a gene: 8. This CDR3 is CSARDTGTGRQTQYF. The CDR3 region has the DNA TGCAGTGCTAGAGATACCGGGACAGGGAGGCAGACCCAGTACTTC.

The CDR3 DNA reads as TGCGCCAGCAGTGAGGCGGGCCAAGTAGATACGCAGTATTTT. Its protein is CASSEAGQVDTQYF. This chain joins TRBV10-1 and TRBJ2-3, with D possibly TRBD2 on 5 matching bases. The V and J ends lost 2 bases and 5 bases respectively, with 11 bases between them. CDR3 size: 14 residues. Per the germline V gene, CDR1 is WNHNN and CDR2 is SYGVQD (reference sequence).

This clonotype was counted a few times. The chain carries TRBV20-1 and TRBJ2-1; D gene unclear. Trimming left V 3 bases short and J 6 bases short, with 9 bases between. The CDR3 is made up of 12 amino acids. Germline CDR1 reads DFQATT; CDR2 reads SNEGSKA (reference sequence). CDR3 residues: CSARQASNEQFF. DNA of the CDR3: TGCAGTGCTAGGCAGGCTTCCAATGAGCAGTTCTTC.

This clonotype was detected ten times or more. The rearrangement links TRBV6-5 to TRBJ1-1; D possibly corresponds to TRBD1 (5 bases). This CDR3 contains 14 residues. Germline lookup yields CDR1 MNHEY and CDR2 SVGAGI. Between the trimmed V and J ends, which lost 0 bases and 5 bases, there was a span of 10 bases. CDR3 protein: CASSYSGGMTEAFF. The CDR3 nucleotides are TGTGCCAGCAGTTACTCGGGGGGGATGACTGAAGCTTTCTTT.

This sequence joins TRBV12-3 or TRBV12-4 and TRBJ2-7, with TRBD1 as a possible D gene (6 bases). Trimming took 4 bases from V and 2 from J, leaving 15 bases between them. CDR3 length: 15 amino acids. The CDR3 DNA is TGTGCCAGCAGTTCCTCGGACAGAGCAACCTACGAGCAGTACTTC. This translates into CASSSSDRATYEQYF.

This clonotype was seen ten or more times. The chain uses TRBV30 and TRBJ1-1, with D hard to call. V lost 3 bases and J lost 4, with 15 bases in between. This CDR3 comprises 14 residues. Per germline, CDR1 GTSNPN and CDR2 SVGIG (reference sequence). The CDR3, as DNA: TGTGCCTGGAGCGACCCCAAGCCAGTCACTGAAGCTTTCTTT. Its translation: CAWSDPKPVTEAFF.